This TCR beta chain was retrieved from a study of blood T cell repertoires in COVID-19. Study information: Some COVID-19 samples were acute and others convalescent; all came from the United States, Italy and Spain. Nucleic acid was either cDNA or gDNA, and it came from T cells, B-cell-depleted T cells, or PBMCs.

How the authors handled the data: Reference gene primers were amplified, and this amplification served to estimate nucleated cell counts. Libraries were prepared by immunoSEQ multiplex PCR; TCRdb keeps only in-frame clonotypes and omits some of them. V, J and clone size are taken as reported in that table, and D and trimming were inferred from the DNA itself. The data hold 140,000 or so clones, with more than 70% observed a single time. Sequenced input: peripheral blood. This TCR was sampled from a human donor in a cohort sampled during active COVID-19.

The CDR3 nucleotides read TGTGCCAGCAGCCCGACAGGACACCACACTGAAGCTTTCTTT. This translates into CASSPTGHHTEAFF. V gene TRBV7-2 combines with J gene TRBJ1-1; TRBD1 might be the D (6 bases). Germline V gene data show CDR1 as SGHTA and CDR2 as FQGNSA. The CDR3 has 14 residues. V gave up 5 bases and J gave up 3 bases, with 13 bases separating them.